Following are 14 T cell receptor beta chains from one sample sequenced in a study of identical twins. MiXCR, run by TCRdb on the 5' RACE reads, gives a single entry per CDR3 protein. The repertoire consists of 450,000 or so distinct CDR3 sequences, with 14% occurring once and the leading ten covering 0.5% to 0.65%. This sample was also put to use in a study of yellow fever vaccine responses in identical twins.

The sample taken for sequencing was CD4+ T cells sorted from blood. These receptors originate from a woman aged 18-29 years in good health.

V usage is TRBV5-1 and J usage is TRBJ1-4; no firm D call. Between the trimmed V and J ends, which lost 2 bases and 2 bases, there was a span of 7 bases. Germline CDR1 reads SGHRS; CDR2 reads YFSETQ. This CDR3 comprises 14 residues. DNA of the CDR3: TGCGCCAGCAGCTTAGGAGATACTAATGAAAAACTGTTTTTT. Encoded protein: CASSLGDTNEKLFF. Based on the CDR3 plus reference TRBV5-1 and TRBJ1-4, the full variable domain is KAGVTQTPRYLIKTRGQQVTLSCSPISGHRSVSWYQQTPGQGLQFLFEYFSETQRNKGNFPGRFSGRQFSNSRSEMNVSTLELGDSALYLCASSLGDTNEKLFFGSGTQLSVL.

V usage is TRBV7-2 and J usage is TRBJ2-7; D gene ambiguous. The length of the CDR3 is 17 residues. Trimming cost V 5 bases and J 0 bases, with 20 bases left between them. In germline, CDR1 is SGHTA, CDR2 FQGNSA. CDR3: CASSARFRQNPSYEQYF. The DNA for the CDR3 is TGTGCCAGCAGCGCAAGATTTCGGCAAAATCCCTCCTACGAGCAGTACTTC. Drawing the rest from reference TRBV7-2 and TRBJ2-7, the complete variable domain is GAGVSQSPSNKVTEKGKDVELRCDPISGHTALYWYRQSLGQGLEFLIYFQGNSAPDKSGLPSDRFSAERTGGSVSTLTIQRTQQEDSAVYLCASSARFRQNPSYEQYFGPGTRLTVT.

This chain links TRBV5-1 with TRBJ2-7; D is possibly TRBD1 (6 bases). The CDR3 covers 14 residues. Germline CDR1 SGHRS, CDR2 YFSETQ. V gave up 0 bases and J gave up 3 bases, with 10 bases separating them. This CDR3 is CASSLERTVYEQYF. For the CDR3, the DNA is TGCGCCAGCAGCTTGGAACGGACAGTCTACGAGCAGTACTTC.

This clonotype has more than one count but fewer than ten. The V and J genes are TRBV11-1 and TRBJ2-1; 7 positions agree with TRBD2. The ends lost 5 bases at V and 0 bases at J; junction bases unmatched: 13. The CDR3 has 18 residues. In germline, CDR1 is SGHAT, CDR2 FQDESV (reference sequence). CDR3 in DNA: TGTGCCAGCAGCCACCCCCGGGACGGGAGGAGCTCCTACAATGAGCAGTTCTTC. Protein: CASSHPRDGRSSYNEQFF. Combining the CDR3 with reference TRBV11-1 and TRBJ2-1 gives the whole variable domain EAEVAQSPRYKITEKSQAVAFWCDPISGHATLYWYRQILGQGPELLVQFQDESVVDDSQLPKDRFSAERLKGVDSTLKIQPAELGDSAMYLCASSHPRDGRSSYNEQFFGPGTRLTVL.

The CDR3 region has the DNA TGTGCCAGCAGTTATCGTGGGGGCGGGACAGATACGCAGTATTTT. The encoded protein is CASSYRGGGTDTQYF. The V gene is TRBV6-5, the J gene TRBJ2-3; perhaps TRBD1 as D (6 bases). Germline values: CDR1 MNHEY, CDR2 SVGAGI. Trimming removed 3 bases at V and 3 bases at J, with 13 bases between. The CDR3 length is 15 residues.

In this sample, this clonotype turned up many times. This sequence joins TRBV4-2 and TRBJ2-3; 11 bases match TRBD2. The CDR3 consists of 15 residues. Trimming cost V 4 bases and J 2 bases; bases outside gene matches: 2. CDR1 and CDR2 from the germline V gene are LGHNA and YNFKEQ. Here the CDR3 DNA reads TGTGCCAGCAGCCGGACTAGCGGGTACACAGATACGCAGTATTTT. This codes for CASSRTSGYTDTQYF.

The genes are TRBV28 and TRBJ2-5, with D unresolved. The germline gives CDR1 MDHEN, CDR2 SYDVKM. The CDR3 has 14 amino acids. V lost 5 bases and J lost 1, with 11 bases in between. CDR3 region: CASSPRHRQETQYF. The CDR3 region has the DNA TGTGCCAGCAGTCCCAGACACCGCCAAGAGACCCAGTACTTC.

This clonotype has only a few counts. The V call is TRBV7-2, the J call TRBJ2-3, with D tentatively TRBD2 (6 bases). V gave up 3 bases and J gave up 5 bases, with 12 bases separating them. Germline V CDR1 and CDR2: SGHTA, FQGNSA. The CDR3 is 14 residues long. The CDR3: CASSFASVRDTQYF. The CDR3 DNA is TGTGCCAGCAGCTTCGCTAGCGTCAGAGATACGCAGTATTTT. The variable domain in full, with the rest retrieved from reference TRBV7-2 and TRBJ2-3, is GAGVSQSPSNKVTEKGKDVELRCDPISGHTALYWYRQSLGQGLEFLIYFQGNSAPDKSGLPSDRFSAERTGGSVSTLTIQRTQQEDSAVYLCASSFASVRDTQYFGPGTRLTVL.

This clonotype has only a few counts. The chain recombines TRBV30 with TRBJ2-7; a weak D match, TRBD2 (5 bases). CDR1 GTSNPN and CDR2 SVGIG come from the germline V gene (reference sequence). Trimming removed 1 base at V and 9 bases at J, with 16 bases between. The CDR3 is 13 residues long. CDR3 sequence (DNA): TGTGCCTGGAGTGCTACTAGTTCGGGCGGGCAGTACTTC. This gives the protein CAWSATSSGGQYF.

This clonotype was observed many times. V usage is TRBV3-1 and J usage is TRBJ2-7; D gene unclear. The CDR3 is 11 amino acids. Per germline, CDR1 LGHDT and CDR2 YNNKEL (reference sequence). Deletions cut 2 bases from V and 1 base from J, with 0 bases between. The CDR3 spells CASSQSYEQYF. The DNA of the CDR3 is TGTGCCAGCAGCCAATCCTACGAGCAGTACTTC.

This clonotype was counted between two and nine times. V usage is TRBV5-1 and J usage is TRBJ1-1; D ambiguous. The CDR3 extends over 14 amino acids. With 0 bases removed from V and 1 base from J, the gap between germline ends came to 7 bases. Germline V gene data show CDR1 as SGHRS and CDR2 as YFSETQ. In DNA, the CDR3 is TGCGCCAGCAGCTTGGGTTGGCAGAACACTGAAGCTTTCTTT. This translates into CASSLGWQNTEAFF.

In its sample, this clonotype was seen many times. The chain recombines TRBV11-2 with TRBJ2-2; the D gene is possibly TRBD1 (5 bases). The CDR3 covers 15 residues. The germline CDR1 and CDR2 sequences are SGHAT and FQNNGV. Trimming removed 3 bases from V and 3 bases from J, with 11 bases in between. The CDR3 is CASSFPRVDTGELFF. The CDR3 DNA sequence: TGTGCCAGCAGCTTCCCCAGGGTGGACACCGGGGAGCTGTTTTTT.

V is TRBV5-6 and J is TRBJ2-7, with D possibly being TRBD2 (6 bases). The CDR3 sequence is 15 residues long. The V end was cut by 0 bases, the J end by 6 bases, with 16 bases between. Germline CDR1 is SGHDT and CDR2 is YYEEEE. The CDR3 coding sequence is TGTGCCAGCAGCTTGGGCGGGATCCAACTATTCGAGCAGTACTTC. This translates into CASSLGGIQLFEQYF.

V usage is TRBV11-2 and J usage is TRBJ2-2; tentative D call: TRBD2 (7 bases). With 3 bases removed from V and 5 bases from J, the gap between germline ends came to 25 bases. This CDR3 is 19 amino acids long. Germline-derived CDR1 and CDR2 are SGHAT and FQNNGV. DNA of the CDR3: TGTGCCAGCAGCTTCCTCCCAGGGGCGGGGGATATAGATACCGGGGAGCTGTTTTTT. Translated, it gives CASSFLPGAGDIDTGELFF. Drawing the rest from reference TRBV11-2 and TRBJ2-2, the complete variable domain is EAGVAQSPRYKIIEKRQSVAFWCNPISGHATLYWYQQILGQGPKLLIQFQNNGVVDDSQLPKDRFSAERLKGVDSTLKIQPAKLEDSAVYLCASSFLPGAGDIDTGELFFGEGSRLTVL.